The TCR beta chain under discussion was sequenced for a study of CD8+CD57+ T cells in acquired aplastic anemia (dated 2018 in TCRdb). At the level of the whole study: On average, sorted CD4+ and CD8+ cells yielded around 3.4 ug of extracted DNA, with a range of 0.2 to 27.4 ug. What the authors observed across the whole study: Although some 28 CD8+ CDR3 sequences were shared by patients and controls, these sequences appeared highly expressed in patients and within the immunodominant clones of patients. Patients and healthy controls showed no significant difference in CD8+ Simpson's diversity (P=0.060).

As concerns this clonotype: Its specific antigen is unknown. The input lacks base qualities; no much larger clone sits a single base away.

In the study, sorted CD4+ and CD8+ blood T cells from patients with severe aplastic anemia and from healthy subjects underwent deep sequencing of TCR repertoires. Ficoll-Paque density gradient centrifugation was used to isolate peripheral blood mononuclear cells. Before DNA was extracted, CD4+ and CD8+ T cells were sorted using either FACS or magnetic beads. Genomic DNA served as template for TCR beta VDJ combination and CDR3 sequence profiling. An Illumina HiSeq 2000 was the platform used for TCR repertoire sequencing. The source study handled its data this way. Repertoires were assessed using TRBV/TRBJ rearrangement plots, CDR3 size and DJ length profiles, and Simpson's diversity index. Whichever DNA sequence was most abundant in the deep sequencing data was defined as the immunodominant clone. CDR3 amino acid sequences were screened for sharing across subjects and were compared with published repertoires and the VDJdb database. Starting from the raw public reads, TCRdb applied fastp trimming at Q25, assembled clones with MiXCR and retained in-frame beta chains. Rows with one shared CDR3 protein collapse into an entry with the most common genes and DNA. What appears here as the V and J calls and clone size reflects TCRdb's work, not the paper's. For this sample the table gives 200,000 or so distinct CDR3 sequences, of which around three fifths were detected only once. Roughly 50% of the sample goes to the ten largest clones.

CDR3 length: 15 amino acids, cysteine to phenylalanine. The kept DNA is CDR3 alone, 45 bases in frame from the first base. The germline V gene yields SGHDT for CDR1 and YYEEEE for CDR2. Trimmed from V: 6 bases; trimmed from J: 3 bases; junction bases lacking a gene match: 11. The origin of this receptor is a human donor with severe aplastic anemia or a healthy control (not recorded which). What was sequenced was sorted CD4+, CD8+, or CD8+CD57+ T cells (not recorded which) from PBMCs. The sequence joins TRBV5-6 to TRBJ2-5, with 7 junctional bases fitting TRBD2. CDR3 loop: CASNSGWGGEETQYF. The nucleotide sequence is TGTGCCAGCAACAGCGGGTGGGGGGGTGAAGAGACCCAGTACTTC.